What follows are 10 T cell receptor beta chains derived from one specimen sequenced in a study of blood T cells in healthy people across ages. A sample-barcoded 5' primer and a J-beta primer mix were used in a second PCR of roughly 6 to 11 cycles. TCRdb re-called the 5' RACE reads through MiXCR, storing one row per CDR3 protein. The data hold 1.5 million to 1.9 million distinct CDR3 sequences, with 35% to 45% observed a single time. The sample consisted of blood. Every receptor here comes from a woman between 18 and 29 years old in good health.

The chain uses TRBV9 and TRBJ2-2; 8 nucleotides line up with TRBD2. The trim removed 0 bases at V and 3 bases at J, leaving 7 bases unmatched. This CDR3 is built from 17 residues. Germline V gives CDR1 SGDLS, CDR2 YYNGEE. CDR3 nucleotide sequence: TGTGCCAGCAGCGTAGTCGGAGCGGGAGTTTACACCGGGGAGCTGTTTTTT. Amino acids: CASSVVGAGVYTGELFF.

The CDR3 DNA sequence: TGTGCCAGCAAACAGACAGGACCCCTCGAGTACTTC. It encodes CASKQTGPLEYF. This sequence joins TRBV6-5 and TRBJ2-7, with D possibly matching TRBD1 (6 bases). The V end lost 7 bases, the J end lost 11 bases, and 18 bases lay between the germline ends. Germline CDR1 MNHEY, CDR2 SVGAGI. The CDR3 has 12 amino acids.

A few counts support this clonotype. The chain combines TRBV2 with TRBJ2-1; D is undetermined. The ends were cut back, 7 bases at V and 2 bases at J, with 12 bases in the middle. Germline CDR1 SNHLY, CDR2 FYNNEI. The CDR3 spans 14 residues. CDR3 loop: CASMGLTAYNEQFF. The DNA for the CDR3 is TGTGCCAGCATGGGTCTAACGGCCTACAATGAGCAGTTCTTC.

This clonotype was seen a single time. The V call is TRBV7-2, the J call TRBJ1-1; 8 positions agree with TRBD1. The germline gives CDR1 SGHTA, CDR2 FQGNSA. Germline trimming cut 3 bases from V and 0 bases from J; bases unmatched to any gene: 15. This CDR3 is 19 amino acids long. The CDR3: CASSFSRTGRWSMNTEAFF. CDR3 in DNA: TGTGCCAGCAGCTTTTCTAGGACAGGGCGGTGGTCCATGAACACTGAAGCTTTCTTT. The full variable domain, with the rest looked up from reference TRBV7-2 and TRBJ1-1, is GAGVSQSPSNKVTEKGKDVELRCDPISGHTALYWYRQSLGQGLEFLIYFQGNSAPDKSGLPSDRFSAERTGGSVSTLTIQRTQQEDSAVYLCASSFSRTGRWSMNTEAFFGQGTRLTVV.

The CDR3 DNA follows: TGTGCCAGCAGGAAGGGGGGGACGTCCTACGAGCAGTACTTC. Amino acids: CASRKGGTSYEQYF. J is TRBJ2-7 and V is TRBV28; possible D gene TRBD2, 7 bases. From germline, CDR1 is MDHEN and CDR2 SYDVKM. The CDR3 extends over 14 amino acids. V was trimmed by 6 bases and J by 1 base, leaving 13 bases between them.

This clonotype was found many times. The gene calls are TRBV6-4 and TRBJ2-2; D is uncertain. V gave up 0 bases and J gave up 4 bases, with 12 bases separating them. CDR1 and CDR2 (germline): MRHNA, SNTAGT. This CDR3 has 16 amino acids. The CDR3 region is CASSDSTALSTGELFF. The DNA of the CDR3 is TGTGCCAGCAGTGACTCGACTGCCCTTTCCACCGGGGAGCTGTTTTTT.

V usage is TRBV7-8 and J usage is TRBJ2-5, with D perhaps matching TRBD1 or TRBD2 (6 bases each). This CDR3 region has 16 residues. Germline V lookup: CDR1 SGHVS, CDR2 FQNEAQ. Deletions cut 0 bases from V and 2 bases from J, with 13 bases between. In DNA, the CDR3 is TGTGCCAGCAGCTTAGCGTCCGGGGGCCTACAAGAGACCCAGTACTTC. It is translated as CASSLASGGLQETQYF.

The chain uses TRBV25-1 and TRBJ2-2; D unresolved. V was pared by 2 bases and J by 5 bases, with 6 bases between. The germline gives CDR1 MGHDK, CDR2 SYGVNS. This CDR3 spans 13 amino acids. The CDR3 DNA is TGTGCCAGCAGTGAACGTGCAACCGGGGAGCTGTTTTTT. Translating it yields CASSERATGELFF.

This chain connects TRBV12-5 to TRBJ2-7; TRBD2 agrees at 8 bases. Germline values: CDR1 LGHNT, CDR2 FRNRAP. V gave up 6 bases and J gave up 2 bases; unmatched junction bases: 12. The CDR3 has 16 amino acids. CDR3 in amino acids: CASGNPAGAITYEQYF. The CDR3, as DNA: TGTGCTAGTGGCAACCCAGCGGGGGCCATCACCTACGAGCAGTACTTC.

This chain uses TRBV20-1 with TRBJ2-3, with D possibly TRBD1 on 6 matching bases. The CDR3 has 12 amino acids. In germline, CDR1 is DFQATT, CDR2 SNEGSKA (reference sequence). V gave up 6 bases and J gave up 6 bases, with 13 bases separating them. The CDR3 here is CSASTGSDTQYF. CDR3 DNA: TGCAGTGCCAGTACAGGGAGCGATACGCAGTATTTT.